These 26 T cell receptor beta chains were sequenced from one sample in a study of control samples from healthy donors and cancer patients. Generated by immunoSEQ multiplex PCR, the TCRdb table keeps only in-frame clones and is missing some. Of 100,000 or so clones in the sample, roughly 94% are singletons; the top ten hold 2% to 2.5%. Sequencing used blood. All receptors derive from a woman aged 18-29 years in good health.

The chain is built from TRBV21-1 and TRBJ1-5. TRBV21-1 is a listed pseudogene. The CDR3 is 11 amino acids. CDR3 coding DNA: TGTGCCAGCACGTCTCACCGGCCCCAGCATTTT. It is translated as CASTSHRPQHF.

The gene calls are TRBV5-1 and TRBJ2-7; 8 bases match TRBD1. Germline CDR1 reads SGHRS; CDR2 reads YFSETQ. This CDR3 has 14 amino acids. Unmatched junction bases numbered 6, after V lost 4 bases and J lost 3 bases. As DNA, the CDR3 is TGCGCCAGCAGCAACCCGGGACAGGACTACGAGCAGTACTTC. Protein: CASSNPGQDYEQYF.

V usage is TRBV7-3 and J usage is TRBJ1-5; D unresolved. The germline CDR1 and CDR2 sequences are SGHTA and FQGTGA. The CDR3 extends over 13 amino acids. Trimming pared 0 bases from V and 8 bases from J, leaving 8 bases between. CDR3: CASSLTFGEPQHF. The CDR3 DNA follows: TGTGCCAGCAGCTTAACCTTTGGGGAGCCCCAGCATTTT.

The table lists this clone with a count of one. The gene calls are TRBV29-1 and TRBJ1-3, with D maybe TRBD1 (6 bases). This CDR3 contains 14 residues. Germline-derived CDR1 and CDR2 are SQVTM and ANQGSEA. Trimming pared 7 bases from V and 0 bases from J, leaving 13 bases between. CDR3 coding DNA: TGCAGCGCTTGGGACATAGGCTCTGGAAACACCATATATTTT. Protein: CSAWDIGSGNTIYF.

This sequence joins TRBV27 and TRBJ2-7; TRBD1 aligns across 8 bases. There are 16 residues in the CDR3. The V gene end was trimmed by 6 bases and the J gene end by 2 bases; junction bases not matched to a gene: 12. CDR1 is MNHEY, CDR2 SMNVEV, per germline (reference sequence). CDR3 coding DNA: TGTGCCAGCAGCCCGCTTGCCGGGACAGGCACCTACGAGCAGTACTTC. Translating it yields CASSPLAGTGTYEQYF.

The chain uses TRBV5-1 and TRBJ1-3, with D possibly matching TRBD1 (6 bases). The germline V and J ends were trimmed by 4 bases and 1 base, with 18 bases remaining between them. This CDR3 contains 17 residues. Germline CDR1 SGHRS, CDR2 YFSETQ. CDR3 sequence reads: CASSLTGFLESGNTIYF. CDR3 in DNA: TGCGCCAGCAGCCTAACAGGGTTTTTGGAGTCTGGAAACACCATATATTTT.

The rearrangement uses TRBV7-9 and TRBJ1-2; D is ambiguous. The V gene lost 3 bases and the J gene lost 8 bases, with 10 bases spanning the gap. The CDR3 totals 12 residues. The germline CDR1 and CDR2 sequences are SEHNR and FQNEAQ (reference sequence). The CDR3 reads CASSFRGLGYTF. In DNA form, the CDR3 reads TGTGCCAGCAGCTTTCGGGGTTTGGGCTACACCTTC.

The V gene is TRBV6-4, the J gene TRBJ2-2; 7 positions match TRBD1. Germline lookup yields CDR1 MRHNA and CDR2 SNTAGT. The CDR3 length is 15 residues. V was pared by 5 bases and J by 5 bases, with 8 bases of the junction left unmatched. CDR3: CASSQTGVRTGELFF. The CDR3 nucleotides read TGTGCCAGCAGTCAAACAGGGGTACGGACCGGGGAGCTGTTTTTT.

CDR3 bases: TGTGCCAGCAGTCCAGTGGACAGCAGCAATCAGCCCCAGCATTTT. Translated: CASSPVDSSNQPQHF. The V and J genes are TRBV27 and TRBJ1-5; maybe TRBD1 (6 bases). This CDR3 has 15 amino acids. The germline V and J ends were trimmed by 5 bases and 1 base, with 12 bases remaining between them. Germline V gives CDR1 MNHEY, CDR2 SMNVEV (reference sequence).

This clone has a single count. The chain recombines TRBV5-1 with TRBJ2-3; D perhaps matches TRBD2 (6 bases). Germline values: CDR1 SGHRS, CDR2 YFSETQ. Trimming left V 4 bases short and J 0 bases short, with 15 bases between. The CDR3 consists of 16 residues. CDR3 in DNA: TGCGCCAGCAGCCGGACGGGTAGCGGAAGCACAGATACGCAGTATTTT. It specifies CASSRTGSGSTDTQYF.

This clone has just a few counts. The chain uses TRBV6-5 and TRBJ1-1; no clear D gene. Trimming removed 7 bases from V and 1 base from J, with 10 bases in between. CDR1 MNHEY and CDR2 SVGAGI come from the germline V gene. CDR3 length: 13 amino acids. CDR3 region: CASTLSENTEAFF. The CDR3 coding sequence is TGTGCCAGCACCCTTTCGGAGAACACTGAAGCTTTCTTT.

This clone came up a few times. V and J are TRBV5-1 and TRBJ2-1, with 11 bases fitting TRBD2. Per the germline V gene, CDR1 is SGHRS and CDR2 is YFSETQ. The CDR3 runs 18 residues. V trimming: 0 bases; J trimming: 2 bases; junction bases outside the gene matches: 7. The CDR3 DNA follows: TGCGCCAGCAGCTTGGCCGCGACTAGCGGGAACGCCTACAATGAGCAGTTCTTC. Its translation is CASSLAATSGNAYNEQFF.

This clone was counted a single time. J is TRBJ2-7 and V is TRBV5-1; TRBD2 matches 8 bases. Germline CDR1 SGHRS, CDR2 YFSETQ. The CDR3 has 14 amino acids. Losses at the gene ends were 5 bases for V and 2 bases for J; bases not matched to a gene: 6. The CDR3 loop reads CASRFERGTYEQYF. Here the CDR3 DNA reads TGCGCCAGCAGATTCGAGCGGGGGACCTACGAGCAGTACTTC. Together with reference TRBV5-1 and TRBJ2-7, the CDR3 gives the full variable domain: KAGVTQTPRYLIKTRGQQVTLSCSPISGHRSVSWYQQTPGQGLQFLFEYFSETQRNKGNFPGRFSGRQFSNSRSEMNVSTLELGDSALYLCASRFERGTYEQYFGPGTRLTVT.

Remarks on this clone: A junction end diverges from the germline sequence, so it may reflect a read error. The V call is TRBV6-5, the J call TRBJ2-1; D might be TRBD1 or TRBD2, each matching 6 bases. Germline CDR1 MNHEY, CDR2 SVGAGI. This CDR3 is 13 amino acids long. The CDR3 is CASSDSGRGGWFF. In DNA form, the CDR3 reads TGTGCCAGCAGTGACTCCGGGAGAGGGGGGTGGTTCTTC.

The genes are TRBV6-5 and TRBJ2-1, with TRBD2 matching over 9 bases. CDR1 and CDR2 from the germline V gene are MNHEY and SVGAGI. Trimming took 6 bases from V and 8 from J; bases not matched to a gene: 5. This CDR3 is 13 amino acids long. The CDR3 sequence is CASRAGGADEQFF. In nucleotides, the CDR3 is TGTGCCAGCAGGGCGGGGGGGGCCGATGAGCAGTTCTTC.

Here the CDR3 reads CASSSRRTGAATNEKLFF. The CDR3 nucleotides are TGTGCCAGCAGCTCACGCCGGACAGGGGCCGCAACTAATGAAAAACTGTTTTTT. This chain uses TRBV11-2 with TRBJ1-4, with 9 positions matching TRBD1. With V trimmed by 4 bases and J by 0 bases, 9 bases remained unmatched. The V gene's germline CDR1 is SGHAT and CDR2 FQNNGV. The CDR3 has 18 amino acids.

The genes are TRBV5-1 and TRBJ2-3; 8 positions agree with TRBD2. This CDR3 contains 16 residues. V shed 0 bases and J 2 bases; nucleotides not matched to a gene: 5. Germline CDR1 is SGHRS and CDR2 is YFSETQ. CDR3: CASSLGAGVTTDTQYF. DNA for the CDR3: TGCGCCAGCAGCTTGGGAGCGGGAGTAACCACAGATACGCAGTATTTT.

The chain is built from TRBV10-2 and TRBJ1-2; 9 nucleotides match TRBD1. V gave up 6 bases and J gave up 7 bases; unmatched junction bases: 15. CDR3 length: 16 residues. The germline V gene has CDR1 WSHSY and CDR2 SAAADI. The DNA of the CDR3 is TGCGCCAGCAGAAATACTATTACGACAGGGGGAGTTGGCTACACCTTC. This sequence encodes CASRNTITTGGVGYTF.

The chain couples TRBV19 to TRBJ2-3, with 8 bases matching TRBD2. Unmatched junction bases numbered 11, after V lost 8 bases and J lost 4 bases. This CDR3 contains 15 residues. The germline V gene has CDR1 LNHDA and CDR2 SQIVND (reference sequence). CDR3 in amino acids: CASDPSGGAADTQYF. The CDR3 DNA reads as TGTGCCAGTGACCCCTCCGGGGGGGCCGCAGATACGCAGTATTTT.

The chain uses TRBV5-1 and TRBJ1-5; possible D gene TRBD1, 5 bases. The CDR3 sequence is 14 residues long. Germline V CDR1 and CDR2: SGHRS, YFSETQ. The V gene lost 4 bases and the J gene lost 5 bases, with 13 bases spanning the gap. CDR3 sequence (DNA): TGCGCCAGCAGCCTTGGGCAGGGAGATCAGCCCCAGCATTTT. Translation: CASSLGQGDQPQHF. The whole variable domain, remainder taken from reference TRBV5-1 and TRBJ1-5, is KAGVTQTPRYLIKTRGQQVTLSCSPISGHRSVSWYQQTPGQGLQFLFEYFSETQRNKGNFPGRFSGRQFSNSRSEMNVSTLELGDSALYLCASSLGQGDQPQHFGDGTRLSIL.

The chain couples TRBV6-1 to TRBJ1-6; maybe TRBD1 (6 bases). Trimming removed 6 bases at V and 13 bases at J, with 19 bases between. The CDR3 totals 14 residues. CDR1 and CDR2 from the germline V gene are MNHNS and SASEGT. The CDR3 sequence is CASSLQGPQAPLHF. CDR3 nucleotide sequence: TGTGCCAGCAGCCTACAGGGACCCCAAGCCCCCCTCCACTTT.

The rearrangement uses TRBV7-9 and TRBJ2-5; 7 bases line up with TRBD1. CDR3 length: 14 amino acids. From germline, CDR1 is SEHNR and CDR2 FQNEAQ (reference sequence). The V and J ends lost 5 bases and 9 bases, in that order; junction bases with no gene match: 12. CDR3 sequence: CASSPDRDPQAQYF. The CDR3 DNA reads TGTGCCAGCAGCCCCGACAGGGACCCTCAGGCCCAGTACTTC.

V usage is TRBV27 and J usage is TRBJ1-1; TRBD1 might be the D (5 bases). Per germline, CDR1 MNHEY and CDR2 SMNVEV (reference sequence). The V end lost 3 bases, the J end lost 5 bases, and 13 bases lay between the germline ends. This CDR3 comprises 14 residues. The CDR3 nucleotides read TGTGCCAGCAGTTTGGCCGGGACGTGGACTGAAGCTTTCTTT. Protein: CASSLAGTWTEAFF.

The rearrangement uses TRBV12-3 or TRBV12-4 and TRBJ1-5; D is perhaps TRBD1 (5 bases). Trimming pared 3 bases from V and 7 bases from J, leaving 10 bases between. The CDR3 is 13 amino acids. The CDR3 DNA follows: TGTGCCAGCAGTTTGGTGGAGGGGCAGCCCCAGCATTTT. This encodes CASSLVEGQPQHF.

J is TRBJ1-1 and V is TRBV27; D possibly corresponds to TRBD1 (6 bases). V was pared by 1 base and J by 1 base, with 10 bases between. This CDR3 contains 15 residues. Germline V gene data show CDR1 as MNHEY and CDR2 as SMNVEV (reference sequence). As DNA, the CDR3 is TGTGCCAGCAGTTTATTTGCAGGGGCGAACACTGAAGCTTTCTTT. Its translation: CASSLFAGANTEAFF.

This sequence joins TRBV12-3 or TRBV12-4 and TRBJ1-2; D remains unclear. With 5 bases removed from V and 8 bases from J, the gap between germline ends came to 6 bases. This CDR3 has 10 amino acids. The CDR3 DNA reads as TGTGCCAGCAGTGGCGGAGGCTACACCTTC. It translates to CASSGGGYTF.